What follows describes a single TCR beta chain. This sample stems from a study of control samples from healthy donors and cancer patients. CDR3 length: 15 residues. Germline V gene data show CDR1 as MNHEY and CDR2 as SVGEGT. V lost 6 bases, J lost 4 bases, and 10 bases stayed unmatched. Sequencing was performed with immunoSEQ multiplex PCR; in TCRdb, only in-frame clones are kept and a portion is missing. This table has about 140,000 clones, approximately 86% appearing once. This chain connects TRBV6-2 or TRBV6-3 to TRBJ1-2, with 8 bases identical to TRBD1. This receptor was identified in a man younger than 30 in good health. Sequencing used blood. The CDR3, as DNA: TGTGCCAGCAGCCTCCCGGGGACAGGATCCTATGGCTACACCTTC. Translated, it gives CASSLPGTGSYGYTF.